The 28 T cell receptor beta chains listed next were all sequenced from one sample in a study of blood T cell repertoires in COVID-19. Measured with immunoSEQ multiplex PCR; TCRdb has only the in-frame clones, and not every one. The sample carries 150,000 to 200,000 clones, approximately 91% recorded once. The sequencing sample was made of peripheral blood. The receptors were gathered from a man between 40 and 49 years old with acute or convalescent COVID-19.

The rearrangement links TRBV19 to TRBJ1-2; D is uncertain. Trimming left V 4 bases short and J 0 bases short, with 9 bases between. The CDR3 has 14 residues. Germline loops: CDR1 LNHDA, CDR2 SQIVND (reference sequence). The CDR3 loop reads CASSNVESNYGYTF. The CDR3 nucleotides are TGTGCCAGTAGTAATGTAGAGTCTAACTATGGCTACACCTTC.

The CDR3 sequence: CASSSGLGGDTEAFF. CDR3 bases: TGTGCCAGCAGTTCCGGACTGGGAGGGGACACTGAAGCTTTCTTT. The chain combines TRBV27 with TRBJ1-1; a possible D gene is TRBD1 (5 bases). Germline CDR1 and CDR2: MNHEY and SMNVEV (reference sequence). This CDR3 region has 15 residues. V was shortened by 4 bases and J by 3 bases, with 15 bases between the two germline ends.

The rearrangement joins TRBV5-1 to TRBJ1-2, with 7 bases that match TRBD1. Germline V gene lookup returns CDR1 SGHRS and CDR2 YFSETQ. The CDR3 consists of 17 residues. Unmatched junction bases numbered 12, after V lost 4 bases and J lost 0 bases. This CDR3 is CASSPGRGPNPNYGYTF. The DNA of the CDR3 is TGCGCCAGCAGCCCGGGAAGGGGGCCTAATCCTAACTATGGCTACACCTTC.

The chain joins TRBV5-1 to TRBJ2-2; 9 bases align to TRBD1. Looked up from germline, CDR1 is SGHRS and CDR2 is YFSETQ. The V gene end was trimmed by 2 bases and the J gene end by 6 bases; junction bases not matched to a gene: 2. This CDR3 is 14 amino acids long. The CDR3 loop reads CASSLRQGAGELFF. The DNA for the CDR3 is TGCGCCAGCAGCTTACGACAGGGGGCCGGGGAGCTGTTTTTT.

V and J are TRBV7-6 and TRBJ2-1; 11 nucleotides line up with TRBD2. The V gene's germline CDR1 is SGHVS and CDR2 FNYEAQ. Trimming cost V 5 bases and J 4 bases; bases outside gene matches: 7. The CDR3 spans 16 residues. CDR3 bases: TGTGCCAGCAGCCCAACACTAGCGGGAGTTTACAATGAGCAGTTCTTC. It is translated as CASSPTLAGVYNEQFF.

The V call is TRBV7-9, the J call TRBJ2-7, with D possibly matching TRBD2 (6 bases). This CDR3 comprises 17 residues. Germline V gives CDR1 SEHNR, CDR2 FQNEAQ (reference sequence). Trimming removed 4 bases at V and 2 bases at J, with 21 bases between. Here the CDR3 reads CASSSAGVGGLTYEQYF. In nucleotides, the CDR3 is TGTGCCAGCAGCTCAGCTGGGGTCGGGGGTTTGACCTACGAGCAGTACTTC.

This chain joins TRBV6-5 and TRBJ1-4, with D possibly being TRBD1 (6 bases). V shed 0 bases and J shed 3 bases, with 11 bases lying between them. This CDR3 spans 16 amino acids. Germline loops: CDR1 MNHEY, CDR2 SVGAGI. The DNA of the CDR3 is TGTGCCAGCAGTTACTCCCCAGGGGCCCCTAATGAAAAACTGTTTTTT. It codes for CASSYSPGAPNEKLFF.

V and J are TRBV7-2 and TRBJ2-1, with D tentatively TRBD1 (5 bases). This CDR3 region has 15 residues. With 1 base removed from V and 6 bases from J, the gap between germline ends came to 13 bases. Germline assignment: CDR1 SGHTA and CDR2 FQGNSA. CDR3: CASSLDQGNPNEQFF. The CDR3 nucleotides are TGTGCCAGCAGCTTAGATCAGGGAAACCCCAATGAGCAGTTCTTC.

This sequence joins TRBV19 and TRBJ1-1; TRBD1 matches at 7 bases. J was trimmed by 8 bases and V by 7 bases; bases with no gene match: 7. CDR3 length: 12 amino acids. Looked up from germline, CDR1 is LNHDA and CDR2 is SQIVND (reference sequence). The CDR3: CASTARDREAFF. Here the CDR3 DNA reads TGTGCCAGTACCGCCCGGGACAGAGAAGCTTTCTTT. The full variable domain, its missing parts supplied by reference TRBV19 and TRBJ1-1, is DGGITQSPKYLFRKEGQNVTLSCEQNLNHDAMYWYRQDPGQGLRLIYYSQIVNDFQKGDIAEGYSVSREKKESFPLTVTSAQKNPTAFYLCASTARDREAFFGQGTRLTVV.

As DNA, the CDR3 is TGTGCCACCGCCGGGACGGGGGATTACAATGAGCAGTTCTTC. Protein product: CATAGTGDYNEQFF. The rearrangement joins TRBV24-1 to TRBJ2-1, with TRBD2 as a possible D gene (6 bases). CDR3 length: 14 amino acids. Germline lookup yields CDR1 KGHDR and CDR2 SFDVKD. The V and J ends lost 9 bases and 4 bases respectively, with 15 bases between them.

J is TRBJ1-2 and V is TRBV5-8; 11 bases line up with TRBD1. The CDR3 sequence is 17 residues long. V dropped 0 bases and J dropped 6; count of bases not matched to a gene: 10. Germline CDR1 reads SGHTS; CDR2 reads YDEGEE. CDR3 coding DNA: TGTGCCAGCAGCTTGGGCCCTGGGGGACAGGGGGAGGATGGCTACACCTTC. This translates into CASSLGPGGQGEDGYTF.

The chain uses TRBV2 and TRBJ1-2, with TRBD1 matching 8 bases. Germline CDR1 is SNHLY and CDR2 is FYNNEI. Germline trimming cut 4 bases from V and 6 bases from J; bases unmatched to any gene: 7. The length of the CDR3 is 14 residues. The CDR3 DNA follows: TGTGCCAGCAGTGTTGAGCAGGGGGCGGATGGCTACACCTTC. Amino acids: CASSVEQGADGYTF.

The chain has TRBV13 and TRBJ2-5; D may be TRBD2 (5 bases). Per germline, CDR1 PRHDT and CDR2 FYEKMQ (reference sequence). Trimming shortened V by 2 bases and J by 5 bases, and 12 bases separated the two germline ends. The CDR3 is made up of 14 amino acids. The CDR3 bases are TGTGCCAGCAGCTTACTAAGCGGATGGGAGACCCAGTACTTC. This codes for CASSLLSGWETQYF. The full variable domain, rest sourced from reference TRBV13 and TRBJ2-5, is AAGVIQSPRHLIKEKRETATLKCYPIPRHDTVYWYQQGPGQDPQFLISFYEKMQSDKGSIPDRFSAQQFSDYHSELNMSSLELGDSALYFCASSLLSGWETQYFGPGTRLLVL.

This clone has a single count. The CDR3 DNA is TGTGCCAGCAGTTTACGGCGGGAGGGAGATACGCAGTATTTT. Its protein is CASSLRREGDTQYF. V usage is TRBV27 and J usage is TRBJ2-3, with 9 bases matching TRBD2. This CDR3 region has 14 residues. The germline V gene has CDR1 MNHEY and CDR2 SMNVEV (reference sequence). V dropped 2 bases and J dropped 5; count of bases not matched to a gene: 2.

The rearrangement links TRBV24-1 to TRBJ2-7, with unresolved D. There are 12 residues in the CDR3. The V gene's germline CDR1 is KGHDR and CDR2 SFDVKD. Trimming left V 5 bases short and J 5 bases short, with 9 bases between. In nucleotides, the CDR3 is TGTGCCACCAGTGGGTTCCGGGACGAGCAGTACTTC. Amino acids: CATSGFRDEQYF.

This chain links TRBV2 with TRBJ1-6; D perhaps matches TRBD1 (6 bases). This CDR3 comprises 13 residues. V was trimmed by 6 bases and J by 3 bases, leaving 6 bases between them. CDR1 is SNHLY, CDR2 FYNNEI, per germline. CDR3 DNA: TGTGCCAGCAGGGACAGCTATAATTCACCCCTCCACTTT. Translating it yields CASRDSYNSPLHF.

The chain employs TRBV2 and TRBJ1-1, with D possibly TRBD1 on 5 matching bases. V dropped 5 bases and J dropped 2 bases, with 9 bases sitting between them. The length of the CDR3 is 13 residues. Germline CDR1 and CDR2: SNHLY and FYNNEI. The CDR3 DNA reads TGTGCCAGCAGTTTAACAGGCAACACTGAAGCTTTCTTT. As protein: CASSLTGNTEAFF.

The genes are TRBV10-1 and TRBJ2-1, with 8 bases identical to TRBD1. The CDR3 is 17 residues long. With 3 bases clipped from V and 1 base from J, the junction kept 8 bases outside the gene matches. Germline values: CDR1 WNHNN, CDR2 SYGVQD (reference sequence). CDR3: CASSDIGTGLSYNEQFF. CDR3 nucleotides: TGCGCCAGCAGTGATATTGGGACAGGCTTATCCTACAATGAGCAGTTCTTC.

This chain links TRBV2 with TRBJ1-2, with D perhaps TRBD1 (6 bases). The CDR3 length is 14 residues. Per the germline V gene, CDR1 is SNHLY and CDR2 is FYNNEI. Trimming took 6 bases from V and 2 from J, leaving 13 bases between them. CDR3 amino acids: CASSAGELNYGYTF. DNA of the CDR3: TGTGCCAGCAGCGCAGGGGAGTTAAACTATGGCTACACCTTC. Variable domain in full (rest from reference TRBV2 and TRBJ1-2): EPEVTQTPSHQVTQMGQEVILRCVPISNHLYFYWYRQILGQKVEFLVSFYNNEISEKSEIFDDQFSVERPDGSNFTLKIRSTKLEDSAMYFCASSAGELNYGYTFGSGTRLTVV.

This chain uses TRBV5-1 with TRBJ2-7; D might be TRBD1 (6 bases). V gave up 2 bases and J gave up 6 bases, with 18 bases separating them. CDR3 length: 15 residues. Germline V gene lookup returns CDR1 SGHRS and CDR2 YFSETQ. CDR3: CASSLRGGRGGEQYF. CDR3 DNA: TGCGCCAGCAGCTTACGTGGGGGCCGAGGGGGCGAGCAGTACTTC. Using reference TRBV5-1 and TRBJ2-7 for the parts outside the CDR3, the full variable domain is KAGVTQTPRYLIKTRGQQVTLSCSPISGHRSVSWYQQTPGQGLQFLFEYFSETQRNKGNFPGRFSGRQFSNSRSEMNVSTLELGDSALYLCASSLRGGRGGEQYFGPGTRLTVT.

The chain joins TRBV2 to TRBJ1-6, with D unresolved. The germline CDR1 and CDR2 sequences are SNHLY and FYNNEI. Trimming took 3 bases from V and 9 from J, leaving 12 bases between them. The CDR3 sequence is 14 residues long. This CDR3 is CASSEGGGISPLHF. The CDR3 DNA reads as TGTGCCAGCAGTGAGGGCGGAGGAATTTCACCCCTCCACTTT.

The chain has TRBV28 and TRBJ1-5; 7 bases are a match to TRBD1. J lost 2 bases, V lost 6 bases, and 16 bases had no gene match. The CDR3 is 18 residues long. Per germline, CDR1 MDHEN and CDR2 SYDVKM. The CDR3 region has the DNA TGTGCCAGCAGCCCTCGGACAGGAGCCTTGGTGGGCAATCAGCCCCAGCATTTT. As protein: CASSPRTGALVGNQPQHF.

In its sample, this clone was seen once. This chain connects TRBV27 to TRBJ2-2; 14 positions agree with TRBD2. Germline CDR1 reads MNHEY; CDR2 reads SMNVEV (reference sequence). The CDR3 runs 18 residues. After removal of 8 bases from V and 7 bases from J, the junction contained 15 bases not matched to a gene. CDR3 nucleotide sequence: TGTGCCAGCCGTACTTTGACTAGCGGGGGGGCATACGTCGGGGAGCTGTTTTTT. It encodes CASRTLTSGGAYVGELFF.

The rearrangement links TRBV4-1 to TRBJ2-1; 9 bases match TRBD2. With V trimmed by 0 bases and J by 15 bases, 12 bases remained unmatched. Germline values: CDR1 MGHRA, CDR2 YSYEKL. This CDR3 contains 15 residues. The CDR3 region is CASSQDLAGGLHPFF. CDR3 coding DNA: TGCGCCAGCAGCCAAGATTTGGCGGGGGGGCTTCATCCGTTCTTC.

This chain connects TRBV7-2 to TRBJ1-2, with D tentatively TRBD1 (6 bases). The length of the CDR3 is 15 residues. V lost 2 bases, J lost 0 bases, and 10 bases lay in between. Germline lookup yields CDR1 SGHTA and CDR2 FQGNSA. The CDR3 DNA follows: TGTGCCAGCAGCTTAAGACAGGTTTCTAACTATGGCTACACCTTC. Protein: CASSLRQVSNYGYTF.

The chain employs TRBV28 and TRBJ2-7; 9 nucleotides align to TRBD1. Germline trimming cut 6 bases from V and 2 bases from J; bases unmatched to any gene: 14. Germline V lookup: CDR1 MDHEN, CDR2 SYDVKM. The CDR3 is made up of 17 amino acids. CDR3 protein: CASSVSDRGTKAYEQYF. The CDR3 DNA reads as TGTGCCAGCAGCGTATCTGACAGGGGGACGAAGGCCTACGAGCAGTACTTC.

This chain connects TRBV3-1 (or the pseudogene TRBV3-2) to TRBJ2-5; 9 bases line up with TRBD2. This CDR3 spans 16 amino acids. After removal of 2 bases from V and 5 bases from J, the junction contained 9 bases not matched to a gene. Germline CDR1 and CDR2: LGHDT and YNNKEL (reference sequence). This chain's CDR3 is CASSQLAGASKETQYF. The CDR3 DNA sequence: TGTGCCAGCAGCCAATTAGCGGGGGCATCGAAGGAGACCCAGTACTTC.

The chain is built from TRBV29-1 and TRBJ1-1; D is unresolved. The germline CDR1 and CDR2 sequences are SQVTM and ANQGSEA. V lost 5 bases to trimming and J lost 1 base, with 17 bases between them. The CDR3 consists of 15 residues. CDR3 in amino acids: CSVYYVQVSNTEAFF. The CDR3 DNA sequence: TGCAGCGTTTATTATGTCCAGGTCTCGAACACTGAAGCTTTCTTT.